The present T cell receptor beta chain was sequenced within a study of T cell responses to AZD1222 COVID-19 vaccine. Study findings and constraints: Seropositive at baseline were only 5 or 6 AZD1222 recipients. A mostly white British donor set with more females was recruited, and clonal diversity was possibly underestimated. In all cases, repertoires were sampled only after the peak T cell response. Reportedly, nearly half the spike-specific TCRs target unmutated variant regions.

Assay: immunoSEQ multiplex PCR; the TCRdb copy retains only in-frame clones and omits some. Of fewer than 130,000 clones in the sample, about 93% were seen once. The CDR3 sequence is 13 residues long. V lost 5 bases, J lost 3 bases, and 8 bases lay in between. Of note for this clone: Its antigen is unidentified.

Sequencing was performed on peripheral blood, taken on day 0 of AZD1222 vaccination. The sequence derives from an adult in good health. The genes are TRBV12-3 or TRBV12-4 and TRBJ2-1, with D uncertain. CDR3 loop: CASSVTYYNEQFF. Written as DNA, the CDR3 is TGTGCCAGCAGTGTAACATACTACAATGAGCAGTTCTTC.